This T cell receptor (beta chain) was sequenced in a study of blood T cell repertoires in COVID-19. From germline, CDR1 is SQVTM and CDR2 ANQGSEA. The V end was cut by 6 bases, the J end by 4 bases, with 7 bases between. The CDR3 contains 11 residues. Libraries were prepared by immunoSEQ multiplex PCR; TCRdb keeps only in-frame clonotypes and omits some of them. The repertoire includes about 110,000 clones, more than 80% of them detected once, and about 8.1% sits in the top ten. The sample consisted of peripheral blood. The V gene is TRBV29-1, the J gene TRBJ1-3; no reliable D call. The origin of this receptor is a woman aged 40 to 50 with acute or convalescent COVID-19. CDR3 amino acids: CSVAAGNTIYF. For the CDR3, the DNA is TGCAGCGTCGCAGCGGGAAACACCATATATTTT.